This TCR beta chain was retrieved from a study of technical replicates of blood from a handful of donors. Sequencing used immunoSEQ multiplex PCR; TCRdb keeps in-frame clones, though not all of them. The sample yields some 10,000 clones, 90% to 95% seen once. The CDR3 has 15 amino acids. Trimming removed 8 bases at V and 4 bases at J, with 18 bases between. Germline loops: CDR1 MDHEN, CDR2 SYDVKM. The J gene is TRBJ2-1, the V gene TRBV28, with a tentative D call TRBD1 (6 bases). This clonotype was sampled from a human donor in good health. Sequencing was performed on PBMCs. CDR3 sequence (DNA): TGTGCCAGCGCCTTACACCTCACAGGGTACAATGAGCAGTTCTTC. Its translation: CASALHLTGYNEQFF.